The entry below gives a single T cell receptor beta chain sequence along with its context. Profiling that covered TCR beta VDJ and CDR3 relied on genomic DNA as its template. MiXCR, run by TCRdb on the reads, gives a single entry per CDR3 protein. Seen here are approximately 150,000 distinct CDR3 sequences, over 40% observed once, and the top ten hold 2.5% to 4%. Deletions cut 2 bases from V and 3 bases from J, with 19 bases between. The CDR3 loop spans 17 amino acids. Per germline, CDR1 MGHRA and CDR2 YSYEKL. Before being chosen for sequencing, patients had shown CD8+CD57+ cell expansion by flow cytometry. Each patient had severe acquired aplastic anemia. Each patient gave a blood sample that was collected before any therapy had been received. This sample is part of a study of CD8+CD57+ T cells in acquired aplastic anemia. Study context: Yields of DNA that came from sorted CD4+ and CD8+ cells averaged approximately 3.5 ug.

The chain has TRBV4-1 and TRBJ1-1; D is unresolved. This TCR was sampled from a human donor with aplastic anemia. Sequenced material: sorted CD4+, CD8+, or CD8+CD57+ T cells (not recorded which) from PBMCs. Here the CDR3 DNA reads TGCGCCAGCAGCCAAAACTCAATAGGGTGGGAAGACACTGAAGCTTTCTTT. Translating it yields CASSQNSIGWEDTEAFF.